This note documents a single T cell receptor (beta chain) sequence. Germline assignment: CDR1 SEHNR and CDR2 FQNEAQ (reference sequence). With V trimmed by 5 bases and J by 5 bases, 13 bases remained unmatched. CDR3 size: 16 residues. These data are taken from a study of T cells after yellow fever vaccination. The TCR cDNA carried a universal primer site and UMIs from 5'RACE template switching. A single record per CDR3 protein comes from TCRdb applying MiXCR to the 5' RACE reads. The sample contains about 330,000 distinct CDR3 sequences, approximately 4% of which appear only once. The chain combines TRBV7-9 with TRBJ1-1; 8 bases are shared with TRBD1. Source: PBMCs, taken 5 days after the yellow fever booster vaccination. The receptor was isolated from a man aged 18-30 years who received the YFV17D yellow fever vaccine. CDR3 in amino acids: CASSPTVLTGDTEAFF. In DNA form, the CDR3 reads TGTGCCAGCAGCCCCACGGTCCTGACAGGGGATACTGAAGCTTTCTTT.